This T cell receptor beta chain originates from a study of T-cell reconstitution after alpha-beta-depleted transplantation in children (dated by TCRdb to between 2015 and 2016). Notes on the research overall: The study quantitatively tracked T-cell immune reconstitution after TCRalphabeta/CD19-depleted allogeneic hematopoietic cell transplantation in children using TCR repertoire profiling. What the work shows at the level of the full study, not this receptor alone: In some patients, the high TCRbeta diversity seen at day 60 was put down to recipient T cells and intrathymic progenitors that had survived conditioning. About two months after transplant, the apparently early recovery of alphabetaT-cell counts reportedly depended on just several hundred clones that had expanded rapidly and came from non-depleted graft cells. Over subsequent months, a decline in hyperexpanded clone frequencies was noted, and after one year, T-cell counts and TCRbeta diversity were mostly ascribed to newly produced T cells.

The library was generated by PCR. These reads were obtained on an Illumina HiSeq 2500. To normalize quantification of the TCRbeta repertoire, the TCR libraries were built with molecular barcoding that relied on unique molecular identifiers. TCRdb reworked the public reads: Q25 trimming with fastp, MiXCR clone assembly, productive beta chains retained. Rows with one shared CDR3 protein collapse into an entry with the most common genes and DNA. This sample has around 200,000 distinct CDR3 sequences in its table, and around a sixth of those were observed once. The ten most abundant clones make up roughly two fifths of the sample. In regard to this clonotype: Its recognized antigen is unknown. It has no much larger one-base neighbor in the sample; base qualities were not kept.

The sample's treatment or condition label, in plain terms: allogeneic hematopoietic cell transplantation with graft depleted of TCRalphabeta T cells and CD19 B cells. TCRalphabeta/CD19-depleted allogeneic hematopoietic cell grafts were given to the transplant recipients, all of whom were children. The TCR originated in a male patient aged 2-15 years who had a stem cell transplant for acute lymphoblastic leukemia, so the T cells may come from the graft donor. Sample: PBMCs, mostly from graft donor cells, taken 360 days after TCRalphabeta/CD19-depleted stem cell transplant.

CDR3 reads: CASSLFKLFEIRRPGRGGELFF. DNA sequence: TGTGCCAGCAGTCTTTTCAAGCTTTTCGAAATTCGTAGGCCAGGGAGAGGCGGGGAGCTGTTTTTT. Rearrangement joined TRBV7-2 to TRBJ2-2, with a tentative D call of TRBD1 or TRBD2, each matching 5 bases. V is reduced by 6 bases and J by 7 bases, leaving a spacing of 39 bases between them. As encoded in the germline V gene, CDR1 is SGHTA while CDR2 is FQGNSA. The CDR3 spans 22 residues, from the cysteine through the phenylalanine. Only CDR3 DNA is held: 66 bases, read in frame from base 1.